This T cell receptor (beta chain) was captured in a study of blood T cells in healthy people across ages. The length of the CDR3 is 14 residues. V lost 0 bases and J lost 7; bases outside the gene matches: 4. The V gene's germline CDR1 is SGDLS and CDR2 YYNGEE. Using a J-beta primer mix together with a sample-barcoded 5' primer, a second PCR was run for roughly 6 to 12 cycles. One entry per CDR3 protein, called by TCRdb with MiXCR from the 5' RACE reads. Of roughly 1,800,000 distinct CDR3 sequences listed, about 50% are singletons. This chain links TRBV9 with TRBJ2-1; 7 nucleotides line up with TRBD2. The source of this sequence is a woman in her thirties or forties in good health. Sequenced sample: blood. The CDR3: CASSVGGGTNEQFF. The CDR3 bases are TGTGCCAGCAGCGTAGGGGGGGGAACAAATGAGCAGTTCTTC.